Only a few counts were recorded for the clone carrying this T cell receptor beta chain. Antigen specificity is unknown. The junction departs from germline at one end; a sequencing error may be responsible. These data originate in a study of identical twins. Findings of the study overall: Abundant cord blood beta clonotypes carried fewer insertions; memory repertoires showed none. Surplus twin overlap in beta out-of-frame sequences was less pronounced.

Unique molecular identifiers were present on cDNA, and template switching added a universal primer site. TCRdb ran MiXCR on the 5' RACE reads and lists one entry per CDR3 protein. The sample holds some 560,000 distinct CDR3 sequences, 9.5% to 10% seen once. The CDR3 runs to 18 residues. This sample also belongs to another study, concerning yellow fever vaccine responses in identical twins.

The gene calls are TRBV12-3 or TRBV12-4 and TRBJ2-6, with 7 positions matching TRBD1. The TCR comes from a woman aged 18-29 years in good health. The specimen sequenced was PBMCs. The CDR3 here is CARSLARGGASWANVLTF. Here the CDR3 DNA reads TGTGCCCGCAGTTTAGCGCGAGGGGGCGCATCTTGGGCCAACGTCCTGACTTTC.